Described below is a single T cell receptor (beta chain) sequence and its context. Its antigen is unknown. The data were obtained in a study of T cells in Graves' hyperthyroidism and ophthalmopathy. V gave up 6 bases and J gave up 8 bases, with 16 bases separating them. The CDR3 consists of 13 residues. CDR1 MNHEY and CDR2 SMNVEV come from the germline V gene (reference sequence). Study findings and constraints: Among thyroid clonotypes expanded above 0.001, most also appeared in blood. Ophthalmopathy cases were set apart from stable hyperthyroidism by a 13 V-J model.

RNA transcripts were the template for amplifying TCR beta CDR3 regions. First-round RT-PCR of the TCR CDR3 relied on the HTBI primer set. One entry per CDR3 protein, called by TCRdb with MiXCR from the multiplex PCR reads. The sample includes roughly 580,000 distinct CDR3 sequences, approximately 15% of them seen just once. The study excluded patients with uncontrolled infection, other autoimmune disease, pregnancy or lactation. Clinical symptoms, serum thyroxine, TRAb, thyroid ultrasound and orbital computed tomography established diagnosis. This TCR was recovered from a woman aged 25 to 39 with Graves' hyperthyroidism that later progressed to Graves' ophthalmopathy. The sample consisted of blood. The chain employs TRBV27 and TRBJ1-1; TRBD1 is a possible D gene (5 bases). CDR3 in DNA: TGTGCCAGCAGCTTCCCTTTCGGGGGAGAAGCTTTCTTT. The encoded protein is CASSFPFGGEAFF.